Listed below are T cell receptor beta chains from one sample, sequenced in a study of technical replicates of blood from several donors. The assay was immunoSEQ multiplex PCR, and TCRdb's table has in-frame clones only and misses some. The profile covers 65,000 to 95,000 clones, with roughly 93% appearing a single time and 0.25% to 0.3% taken by the ten largest. The sequenced sample was T cells isolated from PBMCs. These receptor sequences come from a human donor in good health. The CDR3 runs from the conserved cysteine through the conserved F or W. Fields, in order: D gene, clone size, J gene, V gene, CDR3 protein, CDR3 DNA. The D gene is left open where the match is weak. Not every row has a clone size; where given, it reads once, few, many or a size class.

D: TRBD1
size: -
J: TRBJ1-5
V: TRBV4-1
CDR3: CASSPTLGQGGINQPQHF
DNA: TGCGCCAGCAGCCCGACTCTCGGACAGGGAGGGATCAATCAGCCCCAGCATTTT

D: -
size: -
J: TRBJ2-4
V: TRBV5-1
CDR3: CASSVGRSINIQYF
DNA: TGCGCCAGCAGCGTGGGAAGGAGTATAAACATTCAGTACTTC

D: -
size: -
J: TRBJ1-6
V: TRBV9
CDR3: CASSPRRDSPLHF
DNA: TGTGCCAGCAGCCCGAGGAGAGATTCACCCCTCCACTTT

D: -
size: -
J: TRBJ2-1
V: TRBV6-5
CDR3: CASSYGSVPYNEQFF
DNA: TGTGCCAGCAGTTACGGGAGTGTACCTTACAATGAGCAGTTCTTC

D: -
size: -
J: TRBJ1-4
V: TRBV6-1
CDR3: CASSELGGFSEKLFF
DNA: TGTGCCAGCAGTGAATTAGGAGGATTTAGTGAAAAACTGTTTTTT

D: -
size: once
J: TRBJ2-3
V: TRBV4-1
CDR3: CASSHSTLGADTQYF
DNA: TGCGCCAGCAGCCATTCTACCCTAGGAGCGGATACGCAGTATTTT

D: -
size: -
J: TRBJ2-3
V: TRBV11-3
CDR3: CASSLRGHYTDTQYF
DNA: TGTGCCAGCAGCCTCAGGGGACATTACACAGATACGCAGTATTTT

D: -
size: -
J: TRBJ2-7
V: TRBV7-6
CDR3: CASSLGQYEQYF
DNA: TGTGCCAGCAGCTTGGGGCAATACGAGCAGTACTTC

D: TRBD2
size: -
J: TRBJ2-2
V: TRBV2
CDR3: CASSGGLAGEATGELFF
DNA: TGTGCCAGCAGTGGTGGACTAGCGGGAGAGGCCACCGGGGAGCTGTTTTTT

D: -
size: -
J: TRBJ2-5
V: TRBV5-4
CDR3: CASGLGTGDYQETQYF
DNA: TGTGCCAGCGGGCTTGGAACAGGTGATTATCAAGAGACCCAGTACTTC